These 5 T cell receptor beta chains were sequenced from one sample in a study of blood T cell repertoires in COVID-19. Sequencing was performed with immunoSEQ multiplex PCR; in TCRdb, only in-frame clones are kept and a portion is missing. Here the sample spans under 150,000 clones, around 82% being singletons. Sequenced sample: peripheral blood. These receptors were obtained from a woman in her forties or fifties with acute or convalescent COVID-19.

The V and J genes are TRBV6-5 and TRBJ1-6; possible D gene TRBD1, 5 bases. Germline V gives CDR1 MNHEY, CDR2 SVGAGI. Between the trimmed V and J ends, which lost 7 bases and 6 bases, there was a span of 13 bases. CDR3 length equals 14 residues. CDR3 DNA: TGTGCCAGCACCGACGGGGGTGGTAATTCACCCCTCCACTTT. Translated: CASTDGGGNSPLHF.

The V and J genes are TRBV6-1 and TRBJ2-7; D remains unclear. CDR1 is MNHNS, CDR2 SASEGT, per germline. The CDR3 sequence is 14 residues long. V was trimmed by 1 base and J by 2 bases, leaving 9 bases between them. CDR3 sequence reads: CASSEETAAYEQYF. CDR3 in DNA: TGTGCCAGCAGTGAAGAAACAGCCGCCTACGAGCAGTACTTC.

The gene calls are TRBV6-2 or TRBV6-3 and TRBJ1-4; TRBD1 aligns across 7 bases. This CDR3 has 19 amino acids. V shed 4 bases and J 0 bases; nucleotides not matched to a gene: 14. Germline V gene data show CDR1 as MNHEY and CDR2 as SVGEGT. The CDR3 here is CASSFSRPGQSATNEKLFF. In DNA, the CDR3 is TGTGCCAGCAGTTTTAGTCGTCCGGGACAGTCTGCAACTAATGAAAAACTGTTTTTT.

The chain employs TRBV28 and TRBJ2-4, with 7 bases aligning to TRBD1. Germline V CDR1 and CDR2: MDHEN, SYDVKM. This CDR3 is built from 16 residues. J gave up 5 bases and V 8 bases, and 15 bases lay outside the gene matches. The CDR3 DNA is TGTGCCAGCGGCCCCCGGGACAGCAGGATGCAAAACATTCAGTACTTC. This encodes CASGPRDSRMQNIQYF.

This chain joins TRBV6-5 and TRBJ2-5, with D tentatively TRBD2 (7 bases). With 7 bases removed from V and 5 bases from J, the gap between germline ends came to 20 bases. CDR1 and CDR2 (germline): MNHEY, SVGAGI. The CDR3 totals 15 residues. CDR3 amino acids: CASIKTRGGSETQYF. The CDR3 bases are TGTGCCAGCATTAAAACGAGGGGGGGTAGTGAGACCCAGTACTTC.